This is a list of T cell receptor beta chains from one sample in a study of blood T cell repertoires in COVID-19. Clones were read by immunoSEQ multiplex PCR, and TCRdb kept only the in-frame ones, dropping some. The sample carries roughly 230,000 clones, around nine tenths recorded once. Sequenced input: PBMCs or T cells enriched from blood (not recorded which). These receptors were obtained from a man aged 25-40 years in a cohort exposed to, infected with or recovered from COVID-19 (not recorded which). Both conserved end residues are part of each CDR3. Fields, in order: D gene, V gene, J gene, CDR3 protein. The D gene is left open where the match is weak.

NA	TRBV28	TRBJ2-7	CASSFLSKPYSYEQYF
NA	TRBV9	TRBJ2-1	CASSVVPRNEQFF
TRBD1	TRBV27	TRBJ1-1	CASSPSQGAHEEAFF
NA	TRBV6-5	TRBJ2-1	CASSYRGNEQFF
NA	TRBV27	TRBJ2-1	CASSQQRNEQFF
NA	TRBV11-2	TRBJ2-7	CASSFSRAPYYEQYF
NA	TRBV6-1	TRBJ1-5	CASSETPESNQPQHF
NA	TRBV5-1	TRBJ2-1	CASSHGNEQFF
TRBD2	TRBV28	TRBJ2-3	CASSPGGLVTDTQYF
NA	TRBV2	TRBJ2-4	CASSGILFGMRRYF